These T cell receptor beta chains were read from a single sample in a study of blood T cell repertoires in COVID-19. Clones were sequenced by immunoSEQ multiplex PCR, and TCRdb holds only the in-frame ones, with some missing. The sample shows nearly 350,000 clones, roughly nine tenths of them seen only once. The sequenced sample consisted of PBMCs or T cells enriched from blood (not recorded which). All receptors come from a young woman who had recovered from COVID-19. The CDR3 runs from the conserved cysteine through the conserved F or W. A D gene is named only where the DNA matches it firmly. The size entry is marked missing in some rows and otherwise reads once, few, many or a size class.

v_gene	d_gene	abundance	j_gene	CDR3nt	CDR3aa
TRBV27	-	-	TRBJ1-1	TGTGCCAGCAGTCCTTATGCTACGGTGAACACTGAAGCTTTCTTT	CASSPYATVNTEAFF
TRBV7-9	TRBD1	-	TRBJ1-2	TGTGCCAGCAGCTTAGGTCTGGGACAGCTAAACTATGGCTACACCTTC	CASSLGLGQLNYGYTF
TRBV4-3	-	-	TRBJ1-3	TGCGCCAGCAGCCAAGATCTGTCGGGGAGCGGAAACACCATATATTTT	CASSQDLSGSGNTIYF
TRBV27	-	-	TRBJ2-7	TGTGCCAGCAGTTTATCGGGACAAACCTACGAGCAGTACTTC	CASSLSGQTYEQYF
TRBV28	-	-	TRBJ1-2	TGTGCCAGCAGTTCCGGGGGGGGGCTTATACCCTATGGCTACACCTTC	CASSSGGGLIPYGYTF
TRBV19	-	-	TRBJ2-2	TGTGCCAGTAGTACTACAGGGTCCGGGGAGCTGTTTTTT	CASSTTGSGELFF
TRBV12-3/TRBV12-4	-	-	TRBJ2-3	TGTGCCAGCAGCCCGGGGGGCTGGGATACGCAGTATTTT	CASSPGGWDTQYF
TRBV24-1	TRBD1	-	TRBJ1-2	TGTGCCACCAGTGACTCGGACAGGGACGCCTATGGCTACACCTTC	CATSDSDRDAYGYTF
TRBV29-1	-	-	TRBJ1-1	TGCAGCGTTTATGTTACGACAGTCCCTGAAGCTTTCTTT	CSVYVTTVPEAFF
TRBV3-1/TRBV3-2	TRBD1	-	TRBJ2-5	TGTGCCAGCAGCCAAGGGGAGAGGGGGCAGGTAGAGACCCAGTACTTC	CASSQGERGQVETQYF
TRBV5-6	-	-	TRBJ1-2	TGTGCCAGCAGCTTGGGATCGGCCGAGGGCTATGGCTACACCTTC	CASSLGSAEGYGYTF
TRBV4-3	-	few	TRBJ1-6	TGCGCCAGCAGCCAGGTGTGGGTGGGAGATAATTCACCCCTCCACTTT	CASSQVWVGDNSPLHF
TRBV29-1	TRBD1	-	TRBJ1-2	TGCAGCGGATTCGGGACAGGCAAAACTGGGGGGGGCTACACCTTC	CSGFGTGKTGGGYTF
TRBV5-1	-	once	TRBJ1-2	TGCGCCAGCAGCAGGGGATGGGGACTCAACTATGGCTACACCTTC	CASSRGWGLNYGYTF
TRBV3-1/TRBV3-2	-	-	TRBJ1-6	TGTGCCAGCAGCCCGGACAGAGGATCACCCCTCCACTTT	CASSPDRGSPLHF
TRBV28	-	-	TRBJ2-7	TGTGCCAGCAGCGACCAGGGCTTAAGGTTCTACGAGCAGTACTTC	CASSDQGLRFYEQYF
TRBV5-1	TRBD1	-	TRBJ1-6	TGCGCCAGCAGCTTGGGACAGGGAGGAAGTTCACCCCTCCACTTT	CASSLGQGGSSPLHF
TRBV19	TRBD1	-	TRBJ2-7	TGTGCCAGTAGACCGACAGGGCGCTCCTACGAGCAGTACTTC	CASRPTGRSYEQYF